A single sample gave rise to the 30 T cell receptor beta chains below, sequenced in a study of blood T cells in healthy people across ages. Sample-barcoded 5' priming and a J-beta primer mix drove a second PCR of roughly 7 to 11 cycles. Each CDR3 protein is one row after TCRdb ran MiXCR on the 5' RACE reads. The sample has some 1.8 million distinct CDR3 sequences, approximately 40% seen once; the top ten hold roughly 23%. Sequencing was done on a sample of blood. These TCRs come from a human donor in good health.

The genes are TRBV7-2 and TRBJ1-4; perhaps TRBD1 as D (6 bases). The V end lost 5 bases, the J end lost 3 bases, and 13 bases lay between the germline ends. CDR1 and CDR2 from the germline V gene are SGHTA and FQGNSA. There are 15 residues in the CDR3. CDR3 sequence (DNA): TGTGCCAGCAGCATCGCAGGGGCTGCTAATGAAAAACTGTTTTTT. Encoded protein: CASSIAGAANEKLFF.

The rearrangement joins TRBV20-1 to TRBJ2-3; TRBD2 aligns across 9 bases. Germline V gives CDR1 DFQATT, CDR2 SNEGSKA (reference sequence). V lost 6 bases, J lost 3 bases, and 7 bases stayed unmatched. The length of the CDR3 is 14 residues. CDR3 nucleotides: TGCAGTGCCAATAGCGGGGGTGGGACAGATACGCAGTATTTT. Its protein is CSANSGGGTDTQYF.

Only a few counts were recorded for this clonotype. The rearrangement uses TRBV9 and TRBJ2-1; D assignment may be TRBD1 or TRBD2 (6 bases each). From germline, CDR1 is SGDLS and CDR2 YYNGEE. V shed 4 bases and J shed 6 bases, with 20 bases lying between them. The CDR3 totals 16 residues. The CDR3 sequence: CASSPRLGGAPNEQFF. In DNA, the CDR3 is TGTGCCAGCAGCCCCAGATTGGGGGGCGCGCCCAATGAGCAGTTCTTC.

This clonotype was picked up a small number of times. V usage is TRBV10-3 and J usage is TRBJ2-5, with D possibly being TRBD1 (5 bases). Trimming left V 7 bases short and J 3 bases short, with 6 bases between. From germline, CDR1 is ENHRY and CDR2 SYGVKD. This CDR3 has 11 residues. The CDR3 loop is CAIKTEETQYF. The CDR3 nucleotides read TGTGCCATCAAGACAGAAGAGACCCAGTACTTC.

The genes are TRBV2 and TRBJ2-3; TRBD2 matches 9 bases. V was clipped by 5 bases and J by 5 bases; unmatched bases: 8. The CDR3 spans 15 residues. Germline loops: CDR1 SNHLY, CDR2 FYNNEI. CDR3 nucleotides: TGTGCCAGCAGTCAAGGGACTAGCATTGAAGATACGCAGTATTTT. This encodes CASSQGTSIEDTQYF.

The CDR3, as DNA: TGCGCCAGCGGCCTGGACAGGGTGTTCGACGAGCAGTTCTTC. Translation: CASGLDRVFDEQFF. The chain uses TRBV5-1 and TRBJ2-1; TRBD1 aligns across 8 bases. The CDR3 length is 14 residues. Germline CDR1 reads SGHRS; CDR2 reads YFSETQ. With V trimmed by 7 bases and J by 10 bases, 13 bases remained unmatched.

V usage is TRBV7-9 and J usage is TRBJ2-3; 10 bases map to TRBD2. This CDR3 is built from 16 residues. The J segment lost 5 bases and the V segment lost 3 bases, leaving 8 bases of the junction unmatched. Germline V gene lookup returns CDR1 SEHNR and CDR2 FQNEAQ (reference sequence). The CDR3 sequence: CASSFGSGGHGDTQYF. CDR3 DNA: TGTGCCAGCAGCTTCGGTAGCGGGGGGCATGGAGATACGCAGTATTTT.

This clonotype was seen a few times. The V gene is TRBV4-3, the J gene TRBJ1-5; D might be TRBD1 (5 bases). V was trimmed by 2 bases and J by 3 bases, leaving 8 bases between them. Per the germline V gene, CDR1 is LGHNA and CDR2 is YSLEER. The CDR3 is made up of 14 amino acids. CDR3 sequence (DNA): TGCGCCAGCAGCCAATCAGGGCCCAATCAGCCCCAGCATTTT. Its translation is CASSQSGPNQPQHF.

This clonotype was found a few times. CDR3 region: CASSLAAEAGYGYTF. The CDR3 region has the DNA TGCGCCAGCAGCTTGGCGGCTGAGGCCGGCTATGGCTACACCTTC. The rearrangement links TRBV5-1 to TRBJ1-2; D unresolved. The CDR3 is 15 residues long. The germline gives CDR1 SGHRS, CDR2 YFSETQ. The V and J ends lost 0 bases and 4 bases respectively, with 13 bases between them.

On this clonotype itself: An end of the junction does not agree with germline; a read error may underlie this. The chain employs TRBV7-7 and TRBJ2-3; D may correspond to TRBD1 or TRBD2 (6 bases each). Germline CDR1 and CDR2: SSHAT and FNYEAQ (reference sequence). CDR3 length: 16 residues. This CDR3 reads CASSLGGQPSTDTQYF. The DNA of the CDR3 is TGTGCTAGCAGCTTAGGGGGGCAGCCTAGCACAGATACGCAGTATTTT.

In this sample, this clonotype turned up a few times. V and J are TRBV4-3 and TRBJ2-3; 7 positions agree with TRBD2. The CDR3 has 15 amino acids. Unmatched junction bases numbered 5, after V lost 0 bases and J lost 5 bases. CDR1 LGHNA and CDR2 YSLEER come from the germline V gene. CDR3 in amino acids: CASSQDLAAGDTQYF. In nucleotides, the CDR3 is TGCGCCAGCAGCCAAGATCTAGCGGCGGGAGATACGCAGTATTTT.

The genes are TRBV4-3 and TRBJ2-3, with D tentatively TRBD1 or TRBD2 (6 bases each). The V gene lost 1 base and the J gene lost 4 bases, with 12 bases spanning the gap. Germline V gives CDR1 LGHNA, CDR2 YSLEER. The CDR3 contains 15 residues. For the CDR3, the DNA is TGCGCCAGCAGCCAAGTCCGGGGGCGCCCAGATACGCAGTATTTT. This gives the protein CASSQVRGRPDTQYF.

This clonotype was seen a few times. CDR3: CASSYKGEGGYTF. The CDR3 bases are TGTGCCAGCAGTTATAAGGGGGAGGGTGGCTACACCTTC. The rearrangement links TRBV12-3 or TRBV12-4 to TRBJ1-2; maybe TRBD1 (6 bases). The V end lost 4 bases, the J end lost 7 bases, and 13 bases lay between the germline ends. The CDR3 has 13 amino acids.

The chain employs TRBV7-2 and TRBJ1-2; D gene uncertain. V gave up 2 bases and J gave up 1 base, with 8 bases separating them. The germline V gene has CDR1 SGHTA and CDR2 FQGNSA. This CDR3 has 14 residues. The CDR3 DNA is TGTGCCAGCAGCTTAAACGGGATTAACTATGGCTACACCTTC. It encodes CASSLNGINYGYTF.

This clonotype has just a few counts. The chain combines TRBV7-6 with TRBJ1-2; D unresolved. The germline gives CDR1 SGHVS, CDR2 FNYEAQ. This CDR3 contains 14 residues. Trimming took 5 bases from V and 4 from J, leaving 14 bases between them. CDR3 nucleotide sequence: TGTGCCAGCAGCCCCCTGCCGGGAAGCTATGGCTACACCTTC. Translation gives CASSPLPGSYGYTF.

In the case of this clonotype: One end of the junction varies from germline; a read error may be responsible. The chain is built from TRBV5-6 and TRBJ2-7; possible D gene TRBD1, 6 bases. The CDR3 is 15 residues long. The germline V gene encodes CDR1 SGHDT and CDR2 YYEEEE. CDR3 sequence reads: CTSSLYDRIHYEQYF. CDR3 coding DNA: TGTACCAGCAGCTTGTACGACAGGATTCACTACGAGCAGTACTTC. The full variable domain, completed using reference TRBV5-6 and TRBJ2-7, is DAGVTQSPTHLIKTRGQQVTLRCSPKSGHDTVSWYQQALGQGPQFIFQYYEEEERQRGNFPDRFSGHQFPNYSSELNVNALLLGDSALYLCTSSLYDRIHYEQYFGPGTRLTVT.

The rearrangement joins TRBV3-1 to TRBJ2-7; D possibly corresponds to TRBD1 (6 bases). The ends were cut back, 4 bases at V and 4 bases at J, with 23 bases in the middle. The CDR3 sequence is 17 residues long. In germline, CDR1 is LGHDT, CDR2 YNNKEL (reference sequence). The DNA of the CDR3 is TGTGCCAGCAGCCCGCTGATAGGGACAAGAAGAGTTTACGAGCAGTACTTC. Its translation: CASSPLIGTRRVYEQYF.

This chain links TRBV3-1 with TRBJ2-1; either TRBD1 or TRBD2 may fit D (5 bases each). Germline V CDR1 and CDR2: LGHDT, YNNKEL (reference sequence). V shed 2 bases and J shed 5 bases, with 13 bases lying between them. This CDR3 region has 15 residues. Here the CDR3 DNA reads TGTGCCAGCAGCCAATTCCAGGGAGTGAACAATGAGCAGTTCTTC. Protein: CASSQFQGVNNEQFF.

Regarding this clonotype: The conserved phenylalanine or tryptophan is not found at the CDR3 terminus, so this likely reflects a read error. The chain recombines TRBV29-1 with TRBJ2-3; a possible D gene is TRBD2 (7 bases). Germline CDR1 reads SQVTM; CDR2 reads ANQGSEA. Trimming pared 7 bases from V and 1 base from J, leaving 15 bases between. There are 14 residues in the CDR3. CDR3 amino acids: CSAQGGGGTDTQYV. The DNA of the CDR3 is TGCAGCGCCCAAGGGGGGGGCGGCACAGATACGCAGTATGTT.

This sequence joins TRBV9 and TRBJ1-3; D is uncertain. The V and J ends lost 2 bases and 0 bases respectively, with 6 bases between them. CDR1 and CDR2 (germline): SGDLS, YYNGEE. The length of the CDR3 is 14 residues. The CDR3 protein is CASSVFYSGNTIYF. Written as DNA, the CDR3 is TGTGCCAGCAGCGTGTTTTACTCTGGAAACACCATATATTTT.

This clonotype has a handful of counts. The chain links TRBV29-1 to TRBJ2-1; TRBD2 matches at 10 bases. V shed 2 bases and J 6 bases; nucleotides not matched to a gene: 4. Germline CDR1 SQVTM, CDR2 ANQGSEA. The CDR3 contains 14 residues. The CDR3 loop reads CSVEFSGGPNEQFF. CDR3 nucleotides: TGCAGCGTTGAATTTAGCGGGGGGCCCAATGAGCAGTTCTTC.

The chain carries TRBV20-1 and TRBJ2-1; 8 nucleotides match TRBD1. The CDR3 has 16 residues. Unmatched junction bases numbered 15, after V lost 7 bases and J lost 4 bases. Germline assignment: CDR1 DFQATT and CDR2 SNEGSKA (reference sequence). CDR3 sequence reads: CSVPSSGQGFYNEQFF. For the CDR3, the DNA is TGCAGTGTCCCGTCGTCCGGACAGGGCTTTTACAATGAGCAGTTCTTC.

V and J are TRBV6-4 and TRBJ1-1; no clear D gene. Trimming left V 1 base short and J 6 bases short, with 24 bases between. CDR1 and CDR2 from the germline V gene are MRHNA and SNTAGT. This CDR3 comprises 18 residues. The CDR3 DNA reads TGTGCCAGCAGTGACTGCGGCAGGATGAGGTGGATAGGCCCTGAAGCTTTCTTT. Its protein product is CASSDCGRMRWIGPEAFF.

As concerns this clonotype: This may be a read error: a much more frequent sequence differs by one nucleotide. DNA for the CDR3: TGTGCCAGCAGTTTTTCCTCGGCCGGCGATGGCTACACCTTC. Amino acid sequence: CASSFSSAGDGYTF. The chain has TRBV12-3 or TRBV12-4 and TRBJ1-2; no definite D call. This CDR3 is built from 14 residues. Trimming pared 3 bases from V and 6 bases from J, leaving 14 bases between.

V and J are TRBV7-3 and TRBJ2-3, with TRBD2 matching over 11 bases. Germline assignment: CDR1 SGHTA and CDR2 FQGTGA. The CDR3 runs to 15 residues. V was clipped by 6 bases and J by 6 bases; unmatched bases: 8. The CDR3 region has the DNA TGTGCCAGCAGTCGTAGCGGGGGGGCTTCGGATACGCAGTATTTT. This encodes CASSRSGGASDTQYF.

The rearrangement links TRBV20-1 to TRBJ2-5; the D is unclear. The CDR3 contains 15 residues. Germline V gives CDR1 DFQATT, CDR2 SNEGSKA (reference sequence). V was cut by 3 bases and J by 0 bases, with 14 bases left in between. Here the CDR3 DNA reads TGCAGTGCTAGCGTGAGCGACCAAGACCAAGAGACCCAGTACTTC. Its translation: CSASVSDQDQETQYF.

The gene calls are TRBV28 and TRBJ1-2; a possible D gene is TRBD1 (5 bases). Per germline, CDR1 MDHEN and CDR2 SYDVKM. CDR3 length equals 12 residues. Trimming removed 3 bases at V and 5 bases at J, with 7 bases between. This chain's CDR3 is CASSFWGYGYTF. CDR3 sequence (DNA): TGTGCCAGCAGTTTCTGGGGGTATGGCTACACCTTC.

The V and J genes are TRBV28 and TRBJ2-3; tentatively, D is TRBD2 (6 bases). This CDR3 is 17 amino acids long. The V end was cut by 7 bases, the J end by 1 base, with 21 bases between. CDR1 is MDHEN and CDR2 is SYDVKM in the germline V gene. This chain's CDR3 is CASMVGRGFARTDTQYF. DNA for the CDR3: TGTGCCAGCATGGTAGGACGGGGGTTTGCTCGCACAGATACGCAGTATTTT.

This clonotype was recorded only once. V usage is TRBV20-1 and J usage is TRBJ1-1, with 7 positions matching TRBD1. In germline, CDR1 is DFQATT, CDR2 SNEGSKA (reference sequence). Trimming at V came to 0 bases and at J to 5 bases, leaving 6 bases not matched to a gene. This CDR3 contains 14 residues. The CDR3 reads CSARDPTGETEAFF. The CDR3 coding sequence is TGCAGTGCTAGAGATCCAACAGGGGAGACTGAAGCTTTCTTT.

Turning to this clonotype: The junction shows a germline mismatch at one end, possibly a read error. The chain uses TRBV10-3 and TRBJ2-4; 9 nucleotides agree with TRBD1. The J call may be incorrect, as the DNA end agrees better with TRBJ2-7. The CDR3 has 14 residues. In germline, CDR1 is ENHRY, CDR2 SYGVKD. This CDR3 is CAVSDPRDRDEQYF. The CDR3 DNA is TGTGCCGTCAGTGACCCCCGGGACAGGGACGAGCAGTACTTC.